This T cell receptor beta chain was identified in a study of blood T cell repertoires in COVID-19. Across the whole study: COVID-19 samples collected from the United States, Italy and Spain covered acute and convalescent phases.

Enrollment of patients from Seattle took place during active infection, with longitudinal follow-up. Clones were read by immunoSEQ multiplex PCR, and TCRdb kept only the in-frame ones, dropping some. The data show 300,000 to 400,000 clones, around 92% seen once. Germline loops: CDR1 SGHTA, CDR2 FQGNSA. The CDR3 extends over 12 amino acids. V lost 3 bases and J lost 6, with 9 bases in between. The specimen sequenced was peripheral blood. The J gene is TRBJ2-7, the V gene TRBV7-2, with D possibly TRBD2 on 6 matching bases. This clonotype originated in a woman in her 30s with COVID-19, enrolled during active disease. The CDR3 loop reads CASSFGGSEQYF. The CDR3 DNA reads TGTGCCAGCAGCTTCGGGGGTAGCGAGCAGTACTTC.